This is a list of T cell receptor beta chains from one sample in a study of shared clonotypes between healthy human individuals. Clones were sequenced by immunoSEQ multiplex PCR, and TCRdb holds only the in-frame ones, with some missing. The table has about 960,000 clones, 76% seen once; the top ten hold around 1.5%. Sequencing was done on a sample of memory CD4+ T cells sorted from blood. The receptors derive from a man aged 18 to 30 in good health. CDR3s include the opening cysteine and the closing phenylalanine or tryptophan. A D gene is named only where the DNA matches it firmly. The size entry is marked missing in some rows and otherwise reads once, few, many or a size class.

J gene: TRBJ2-7; D gene: -; V gene: TRBV5-4; clone size: -; CDR3 DNA: TGTGCCAGCAGCTTGGAGACCCAAAGGAACGAGCAGTACTTC; CDR3 protein: CASSLETQRNEQYF
J gene: TRBJ2-1; D gene: TRBD1; V gene: TRBV13; clone size: few; CDR3 DNA: TGTGCCAGCAGCTTAGACAGGGGGGTTTGGAATGAGCAGTTCTTC; CDR3 protein: CASSLDRGVWNEQFF
J gene: TRBJ2-5; D gene: TRBD2; V gene: TRBV5-4; clone size: -; CDR3 DNA: TGTGCCAGCAGCTTGTCAGGACTAGGGCTCGAGACCCAGTACTTC; CDR3 protein: CASSLSGLGLETQYF
J gene: TRBJ2-7; D gene: -; V gene: TRBV5-1; clone size: -; CDR3 DNA: TGCGCCAGCAGCTTGGTCCAGGGACCTTACGAGCAGTACTTC; CDR3 protein: CASSLVQGPYEQYF
J gene: TRBJ2-6; D gene: -; V gene: TRBV19; clone size: once; CDR3 DNA: TGTGCCAGTAGTCCCCAGACCAACGTCCTGACTTTC; CDR3 protein: CASSPQTNVLTF
J gene: TRBJ2-1; D gene: TRBD1; V gene: TRBV20-1; clone size: -; CDR3 DNA: TGCACCCGGACAGGGGGAGGTGAGCAGTTCTTC; CDR3 protein: CTRTGGGEQFF
J gene: TRBJ2-2; D gene: -; V gene: TRBV7-6; clone size: few; CDR3 DNA: TGTGCCAGCAGCACCGTCTGGACGGGGGAGCTGTTTTTT; CDR3 protein: CASSTVWTGELFF
J gene: TRBJ2-3; D gene: -; V gene: TRBV11-3; clone size: -; CDR3 DNA: TGTGCCAGCAGCTCAGACCAGCCGCAGTATTTT; CDR3 protein: CASSSDQPQYF
J gene: TRBJ1-1; D gene: TRBD1; V gene: TRBV30; clone size: -; CDR3 DNA: TGTGCCTGGGATCAGGGGGGTGGCACTGAAGCTTTCTTT; CDR3 protein: CAWDQGGGTEAFF
J gene: TRBJ2-7; D gene: -; V gene: TRBV6-5; clone size: many; CDR3 DNA: TGTGCCAGCAGTTTTAGTAGTTTCAACGAGCAGTACTTC; CDR3 protein: CASSFSSFNEQYF
J gene: TRBJ2-5; D gene: TRBD2; V gene: TRBV11-2; clone size: -; CDR3 DNA: TGTGCCAGCAGCCCCGGACTAGCATCGTACCAAGAGACCCAGTACTTC; CDR3 protein: CASSPGLASYQETQYF
J gene: TRBJ1-2; D gene: TRBD1; V gene: TRBV27; clone size: -; CDR3 DNA: TGTGCCAGCAGACGACAGGGAGTGGGAGGCTACACCTTC; CDR3 protein: CASRRQGVGGYTF
J gene: TRBJ2-1; D gene: -; V gene: TRBV4-2; clone size: few; CDR3 DNA: TGTGCCAGCACCGCTAGCCTTACTAGGAATGAGCAGTTCTTC; CDR3 protein: CASTASLTRNEQFF
J gene: TRBJ1-2; D gene: TRBD1; V gene: TRBV29-1; clone size: -; CDR3 DNA: TGCAGCGCAGGGACAGGGGGCAGCTATGGCTACACCTTC; CDR3 protein: CSAGTGGSYGYTF
J gene: TRBJ2-3; D gene: -; V gene: TRBV7-2; clone size: -; CDR3 DNA: TGTGCCAGCAGCCCCCCTCCCCTCCTGGGCGCAGATACGCAGTATTTT; CDR3 protein: CASSPPPLLGADTQYF
J gene: TRBJ1-6; D gene: -; V gene: TRBV27; clone size: -; CDR3 DNA: TGTGCCAGCAGTTTCCGGACAAATTCACCCCTCCACTTT; CDR3 protein: CASSFRTNSPLHF
J gene: TRBJ2-2; D gene: -; V gene: TRBV10-2; clone size: few; CDR3 DNA: TGCGCCAGCAAAGACAGTCCCCTCGCCGGGGAGCTGTTTTTT; CDR3 protein: CASKDSPLAGELFF
J gene: TRBJ2-7; D gene: -; V gene: TRBV7-2; clone size: -; CDR3 DNA: TGTGCCAGCACCCCGCCCGGCGTAACCTACGAGCAGTACTTC; CDR3 protein: CASTPPGVTYEQYF
J gene: TRBJ2-7; D gene: -; V gene: TRBV19; clone size: -; CDR3 DNA: TGTGCCAGTAGTATCGTCGGGGCCGAGCAGTACTTC; CDR3 protein: CASSIVGAEQYF
J gene: TRBJ2-7; D gene: -; V gene: TRBV7-2; clone size: few; CDR3 DNA: TGTGCCAGCAGCTTAGTTGATGGACCTTCCTACGAGCAGTACTTC; CDR3 protein: CASSLVDGPSYEQYF
J gene: TRBJ2-7; D gene: -; V gene: TRBV2; clone size: -; CDR3 DNA: TGTGCCAGCTCCGAGGGCGTCACCTACGAGCAGTACTTC; CDR3 protein: CASSEGVTYEQYF
J gene: TRBJ1-4; D gene: -; V gene: TRBV11-2; clone size: few; CDR3 DNA: TGTGCCAGCAGCTTAGCGTCAGGGGCCCCACAGGGTGAAAAACTGTTTTTT; CDR3 protein: CASSLASGAPQGEKLFF
J gene: TRBJ2-7; D gene: TRBD2; V gene: TRBV5-1; clone size: -; CDR3 DNA: TGCGCCAGCAGCTCAGGACTAGCGGGAGTCCCCGAGCAGTACTTC; CDR3 protein: CASSSGLAGVPEQYF
J gene: TRBJ2-7; D gene: -; V gene: TRBV13; clone size: -; CDR3 DNA: TGTGCCAGCAGCCCGGGCCCCCAAAGCTCCTACGAGCAGTACTTC; CDR3 protein: CASSPGPQSSYEQYF
J gene: TRBJ2-3; D gene: TRBD2; V gene: TRBV4-2; clone size: many; CDR3 DNA: TGTGCCAGCAGCCCGGGACTAGCGGGGGGGAATACGCAGTATTTT; CDR3 protein: CASSPGLAGGNTQYF
J gene: TRBJ2-1; D gene: TRBD1; V gene: TRBV27; clone size: -; CDR3 DNA: TGTGCCAGCAGTTCGGACAGGGGCTCCTACAATGAGCAGTTCTTC; CDR3 protein: CASSSDRGSYNEQFF
J gene: TRBJ1-4; D gene: -; V gene: TRBV2; clone size: -; CDR3 DNA: TGTGCCAGCAGTGAAGGAAGGGCTAGCCCTGAAAAACTGTTTTTT; CDR3 protein: CASSEGRASPEKLFF
J gene: TRBJ2-7; D gene: -; V gene: TRBV25-1; clone size: -; CDR3 DNA: TGTGCCAGCAGATCCGGAGGGGGTACCTACGAGCAGTACTTC; CDR3 protein: CASRSGGGTYEQYF
J gene: TRBJ2-1; D gene: TRBD1; V gene: TRBV6-5; clone size: -; CDR3 DNA: TGTGCCAGCAGACGGACAGGTGTCAATGAGCAGTTCTTC; CDR3 protein: CASRRTGVNEQFF
J gene: TRBJ1-2; D gene: TRBD1; V gene: TRBV5-6; clone size: once; CDR3 DNA: TGTGCCACCCAGGAGACAGGGGACGACTATGGCTACACCTTC; CDR3 protein: CATQETGDDYGYTF
J gene: TRBJ1-2; D gene: -; V gene: TRBV12-5; clone size: -; CDR3 DNA: TGTGCTAGTGGTTCAGGGGTGGGTGGCTACACCTTC; CDR3 protein: CASGSGVGGYTF
J gene: TRBJ2-3; D gene: -; V gene: TRBV11-3; clone size: few; CDR3 DNA: TGTGCCAGCAGCCTAGGCACAGATACGCAGTATTTT; CDR3 protein: CASSLGTDTQYF
J gene: TRBJ2-1; D gene: TRBD2; V gene: TRBV7-2; clone size: -; CDR3 DNA: TGTGCCAGCAGCTTACGAAGGACGGGGACTAGCGGCTACAATGAGCAGTTCTTC; CDR3 protein: CASSLRRTGTSGYNEQFF
J gene: TRBJ1-1; D gene: -; V gene: TRBV5-1; clone size: few; CDR3 DNA: TGCGCCAGCAGTGTAAATTCACAGGGAGTTACTGAAGCTTTCTTT; CDR3 protein: CASSVNSQGVTEAFF
J gene: TRBJ1-5; D gene: -; V gene: TRBV6-1; clone size: -; CDR3 DNA: TGTGCCAGCAGTGAAGGACAGCTATATAGCAATCAGCCCCAGCATTTT; CDR3 protein: CASSEGQLYSNQPQHF
J gene: TRBJ2-5; D gene: -; V gene: TRBV7-9; clone size: -; CDR3 DNA: TGTGCCAGCAGCCCCAGGTCCCAAGAGACCCAGTACTTC; CDR3 protein: CASSPRSQETQYF
J gene: TRBJ2-7; D gene: -; V gene: TRBV9; clone size: -; CDR3 DNA: TGTGCCAGCAGCGTAGACCCGGCCGGTGAGCAGTACTTC; CDR3 protein: CASSVDPAGEQYF